Presented here are 7 T cell receptor beta chains from one specimen sequenced in a study of T cells in Graves' hyperthyroidism and ophthalmopathy. Amplified TCR beta CDR3 regions came from RNA transcripts. Initially, a first-round RT-PCR of the TCR CDR3 employed the HTBI primer set. TCRdb ran MiXCR on the multiplex PCR reads and lists one entry per CDR3 protein. The sample contains 600,000 to 800,000 distinct CDR3 sequences, roughly a third of which appear only once. The sequenced material came from blood. The receptors here all came from a woman aged 40 to 55 with Graves' hyperthyroidism.

This clonotype appeared a single time. This chain connects TRBV25-1 to TRBJ1-5; maybe TRBD1 (5 bases). The CDR3 extends over 13 amino acids. Germline V gene sequence: CDR1 MGHDK, CDR2 SYGVNS. CDR3 amino acids: CAGGRTDNQPQHF. The CDR3 DNA reads as TGTGCGGGGGGACGGACCGACAATCAGCCCCAGCATTTT. Complete variable domain (other parts from reference TRBV25-1 and TRBJ1-5): EADIYQTPRYLVIGTGKKITLECSQTMGHDKMYWYQQDPGMELHLIHYSYGVNSTEKGDLSSESTVSRIRTEHFPLTLESARPSHTSQYLCAGGRTDNQPQHFGDGTRLSIL.

CDR3 nucleotide sequence: TGTGCCACCCAACTGGGACAGAGCACAGATACGCAGTATTTT. Protein sequence: CATQLGQSTDTQYF. J is TRBJ2-3 and V is TRBV24-1, with 7 bases fitting TRBD1. With V trimmed by 9 bases and J by 0 bases, 5 bases remained unmatched. The CDR3 is 14 amino acids. CDR1 and CDR2 from the germline V gene are KGHDR and SFDVKD.

This clonotype showed up just a few times. The chain has TRBV5-4 and TRBJ1-2, with D perhaps matching TRBD1 (6 bases). The CDR3 spans 15 residues. Germline CDR1 SGHNT, CDR2 YYREEE (reference sequence). Trimming cost V 0 bases and J 7 bases, with 16 bases left between them. The CDR3, as DNA: TGTGCCAGCAGCTTGGCCGGGGGCACTGCGGCTGGCTACACCTTC. It encodes CASSLAGGTAAGYTF.

This clonotype was seen repeatedly, ten times or more. The chain couples TRBV5-1 to TRBJ1-2; D might be TRBD1 (5 bases). Germline V gene sequence: CDR1 SGHRS, CDR2 YFSETQ. V lost 0 bases, J lost 8 bases, and 11 bases lay in between. The CDR3 runs 13 residues. The CDR3 is CASSLEQEHGYTF. In DNA form, the CDR3 reads TGCGCCAGCAGCTTGGAACAGGAGCACGGCTACACCTTC. Full variable domain (missing parts from reference TRBV5-1 and TRBJ1-2): KAGVTQTPRYLIKTRGQQVTLSCSPISGHRSVSWYQQTPGQGLQFLFEYFSETQRNKGNFPGRFSGRQFSNSRSEMNVSTLELGDSALYLCASSLEQEHGYTFGSGTRLTVV.

The rearrangement joins TRBV5-1 to TRBJ1-1, with D possibly TRBD1 on 5 matching bases. Deletions cut 4 bases from V and 1 base from J, with 14 bases between. CDR1 is SGHRS and CDR2 is YFSETQ in the germline V gene. The CDR3 runs 15 residues. CDR3 region: CASSLRVRANTEAFF. CDR3 bases: TGCGCCAGCAGCCTCAGGGTTCGCGCGAACACTGAAGCTTTCTTT.

The chain uses TRBV5-6 and TRBJ1-1; D is ambiguous. Germline CDR1 is SGHDT and CDR2 is YYEEEE. This CDR3 region has 14 residues. Trimming removed 5 bases at V and 4 bases at J, with 15 bases between. The CDR3: CASRETLLGTEAFF. The CDR3 DNA reads as TGTGCCAGCAGAGAGACCTTACTGGGCACTGAAGCTTTCTTT.

This clonotype occurred a few times. The chain combines TRBV9 with TRBJ1-2; D unresolved. Germline values: CDR1 SGDLS, CDR2 YYNGEE. The V gene lost 0 bases and the J gene lost 6 bases, with 18 bases spanning the gap. This CDR3 comprises 16 residues. The CDR3 nucleotides read TGTGCCAGCAGCGTAGTGGGTAACGGAGGGCCCCATGGCTACACCTTC. Residues: CASSVVGNGGPHGYTF.